Below are 30 T cell receptor beta chains sequenced from a single sample in a study of vaccination and CD4 T cells after COVID-19. No antigen has been assigned to these receptors. Cultured CD4+ T-cell DNA underwent Oncomine TCR Beta short-read sequencing. TCRdb passed the PCR reads through MiXCR, listing each CDR3 protein once. This sample has about 20,000 distinct CDR3 sequences; roughly two fifths occur once, and the top ten carry over 11%. Treatment here: approximately 9-day PBMC culture with coronavirus spike peptide pools or control peptides (ViraFEST assay). The sample was CD4+ T cells from blood, cultured in vitro. The receptors derive from a human donor who had recovered from COVID-19.

The table lists this clonotype with a few counts. The rearrangement uses TRBV7-9 and TRBJ1-6; TRBD1 agrees at 8 bases. With 3 bases clipped from V and 7 bases from J, the junction kept 8 bases outside the gene matches. CDR1 and CDR2 (germline): SEHNR, FQNEAQ (reference sequence). CDR3 length: 16 residues. CDR3 loop: CASSFDGQGRNSPLHF. CDR3 bases: TGTGCCAGCAGCTTCGATGGACAGGGCAGAAATTCACCCCTCCACTTT.

This clonotype was counted a few times. The V and J genes are TRBV27 and TRBJ2-5; TRBD2 matches at 7 bases. The V gene end was trimmed by 3 bases and the J gene end by 5 bases; junction bases not matched to a gene: 12. CDR1 MNHEY and CDR2 SMNVEV come from the germline V gene (reference sequence). The CDR3 length is 16 residues. The CDR3 sequence is CASSFRPGRGWETQYF. The DNA of the CDR3 is TGTGCCAGCAGTTTCCGCCCGGGGCGGGGGTGGGAGACCCAGTACTTC.

V gene TRBV2 combines with J gene TRBJ2-3; D is perhaps TRBD2 (6 bases). The CDR3 spans 15 residues. The V end was cut by 6 bases, the J end by 5 bases, with 18 bases between. Germline V gives CDR1 SNHLY, CDR2 FYNNEI. CDR3 protein: CASRYRRGAGDTQYF. The CDR3 DNA follows: TGTGCCAGCAGGTATAGGAGGGGCGCGGGAGATACGCAGTATTTT.

In this sample, this clonotype turned up a few times. J is TRBJ2-2 and V is TRBV20-1; possible D gene TRBD1, 5 bases. Germline values: CDR1 DFQATT, CDR2 SNEGSKA (reference sequence). This CDR3 comprises 16 residues. Trimming stripped 3 bases from V and 6 bases from J, with 20 bases between. CDR3 nucleotides: TGCAGTGCTAGTCGTTGGCAGGGTCAGTTGGCCGGGGAGCTGTTTTTT. Its protein is CSASRWQGQLAGELFF.

The rearrangement links TRBV18 to TRBJ2-7; unclear D gene. V shed 3 bases and J shed 7 bases, with 13 bases lying between them. The CDR3 contains 13 residues. CDR1 and CDR2 (germline): KGHSH, LQKENI. For the CDR3, the DNA is TGTGCCAGCTCACCTCAGGTTTTGATGGAGCAGTACTTC. Its protein product is CASSPQVLMEQYF.

V and J are TRBV6-1 and TRBJ2-7, with TRBD1 matching 7 bases. CDR1 and CDR2 (germline): MNHNS, SASEGT. The CDR3 covers 17 residues. The V and J ends lost 6 bases and 7 bases, in that order; junction bases with no gene match: 21. The CDR3 DNA reads TGTGCCAGCAGCAGTAGGCGTTACAGGGGATTAGTAGGTGAGCAGTACTTC. Amino acid sequence: CASSSRRYRGLVGEQYF.

The genes are TRBV3-1 and TRBJ2-4; weak D call: TRBD1 (6 bases). The V gene's germline CDR1 is LGHDT and CDR2 YNNKEL (reference sequence). Trimming stripped 0 bases from V and 14 bases from J, with 17 bases between. The CDR3 totals 14 residues. The chain's CDR3 is CASSQDEGRGRKYF. CDR3 coding DNA: TGTGCCAGCAGCCAAGATGAGGGCAGGGGCCGGAAGTACTTC. The complete variable domain, with remaining parts taken from reference TRBV3-1 and TRBJ2-4, reads DTAVSQTPKYLVTQMGNDKSIKCEQNLGHDTMYWYKQDSKKFLKIMFSYNNKELIINETVPNRFSPKSPDKAHLNLHINSLELGDSAVYFCASSQDEGRGRKYFGAGTRLSVL.

The V gene is TRBV7-9, the J gene TRBJ1-6; D gene unclear. CDR3 length: 14 residues. CDR1 and CDR2 (germline): SEHNR, FQNEAQ (reference sequence). V was cut by 2 bases and J by 5 bases, with 7 bases left in between. The CDR3: CASSLIRDNSPLHF. The CDR3 nucleotides are TGTGCCAGCAGCTTAATCAGAGATAATTCACCCCTCCACTTT.

This clonotype was found a few times. This chain connects TRBV27 to TRBJ1-6, with a tentative D call TRBD1 (6 bases). Germline V gene lookup returns CDR1 MNHEY and CDR2 SMNVEV (reference sequence). The CDR3 totals 15 residues. Trimming removed 10 bases from V and 6 bases from J, with 19 bases in between. CDR3 amino acids: CATGLWGGSNSPLHF. CDR3 nucleotide sequence: TGTGCCACCGGTTTATGGGGGGGCTCTAATTCACCCCTCCACTTT.

This clonotype appeared a single time. This chain connects TRBV7-8 to TRBJ2-7; tentatively, D is TRBD1 or TRBD2 (5 bases each). With 0 bases removed from V and 2 bases from J, the gap between germline ends came to 14 bases. The CDR3 loop spans 16 amino acids. Germline CDR1 SGHVS, CDR2 FQNEAQ. The CDR3 DNA reads as TGTGCCAGCAGCTTAGCGTATGAGGGACGGACCTACGAGCAGTACTTC. Its protein is CASSLAYEGRTYEQYF.

The V gene is TRBV7-2, the J gene TRBJ2-7; no clear D gene. Trimming took off 5 bases at V and 3 bases at J, with 17 bases between the two ends. The CDR3 is made up of 15 amino acids. Per the germline V gene, CDR1 is SGHTA and CDR2 is FQGNSA. As DNA, the CDR3 is TGTGCCAGCAGCCGAGATCCCGGCCGGTACTACGAGCAGTACTTC. This sequence encodes CASSRDPGRYYEQYF. Looking up the rest from reference TRBV7-2 and TRBJ2-7 gives the full variable domain: GAGVSQSPSNKVTEKGKDVELRCDPISGHTALYWYRQSLGQGLEFLIYFQGNSAPDKSGLPSDRFSAERTGGSVSTLTIQRTQQEDSAVYLCASSRDPGRYYEQYFGPGTRLTVT.

V is TRBV5-1 and J is TRBJ2-1; a possible D gene is TRBD1 (5 bases). The CDR3 runs to 15 residues. Between the trimmed V and J ends, which lost 0 bases and 6 bases, there was a span of 13 bases. The germline CDR1 and CDR2 sequences are SGHRS and YFSETQ. CDR3 region: CASSLGPGKVNEQFF. The CDR3 nucleotides read TGCGCCAGCAGCTTGGGGCCAGGGAAAGTCAATGAGCAGTTCTTC.

This clonotype showed up just a few times. The chain uses TRBV6-1 and TRBJ1-3, with D possibly being TRBD1 (6 bases). CDR1 and CDR2 (germline): MNHNS, SASEGT. V lost 6 bases, J lost 14 bases, and 20 bases lay in between. The CDR3 is made up of 13 amino acids. The CDR3 is CASSPTRTDKVYF. Here the CDR3 DNA reads TGTGCCAGCAGCCCGACCCGGACAGACAAAGTATATTTT.

The chain employs TRBV6-5 and TRBJ2-7; D ambiguous. Trimming removed 3 bases at V and 2 bases at J, with 17 bases between. CDR3 length: 16 amino acids. The germline CDR1 and CDR2 sequences are MNHEY and SVGAGI. CDR3 amino acids: CASSYLMEYPTYEQYF. The DNA of the CDR3 is TGTGCCAGCAGTTATCTGATGGAGTACCCCACCTACGAGCAGTACTTC.

V is TRBV7-2 and J is TRBJ2-7; 8 bases agree with TRBD2. This CDR3 contains 15 residues. The germline gives CDR1 SGHTA, CDR2 FQGNSA. Trimming removed 5 bases from V and 3 bases from J; junction bases left unmatched: 9. The CDR3 DNA sequence: TGTGCCAGCAGCATCCGCGGGGGGCCCAACTACGAGCAGTACTTC. Its protein product is CASSIRGGPNYEQYF.

This rearrangement joins TRBV20-1 to TRBJ2-3; D call uncertain. Germline V gene data show CDR1 as DFQATT and CDR2 as SNEGSKA (reference sequence). The V end was cut by 6 bases, the J end by 1 base, with 14 bases between. The CDR3 totals 14 residues. The CDR3 sequence: CSAAAPSGTDTQYF. In DNA, the CDR3 is TGCAGTGCCGCGGCCCCCTCAGGCACAGATACGCAGTATTTT.

The J gene is TRBJ1-6, the V gene TRBV6-2 or TRBV6-3; D might be TRBD1 (5 bases). The CDR3 contains 14 residues. Deletions cut 5 bases from V and 15 bases from J, with 20 bases between. Germline V CDR1 and CDR2: MNHEY, SVGEGT. The chain's CDR3 is CASSTPLRQRDLHF. The CDR3 DNA is TGTGCCAGCAGTACCCCCCTCCGACAGCGGGACCTCCACTTT.

This clonotype was observed a few times. The chain has TRBV24-1 and TRBJ1-3, with TRBD1 matching over 9 bases. V shed 6 bases and J 2 bases; nucleotides not matched to a gene: 7. The CDR3 is made up of 16 amino acids. Per the germline V gene, CDR1 is KGHDR and CDR2 is SFDVKD. The CDR3 nucleotides read TGTGCCACCAGTCCGGGACAGGGCTCAGCTGGAAACACCATATATTTT. Translating it yields CATSPGQGSAGNTIYF.

This chain joins TRBV19 and TRBJ1-2, with TRBD1 identical over 7 bases. Per the germline V gene, CDR1 is LNHDA and CDR2 is SQIVND (reference sequence). The CDR3 totals 17 residues. J lost 0 bases, V lost 6 bases, and 13 bases had no gene match. CDR3 sequence reads: CASSPRQGPITNYGYTF. In DNA, the CDR3 is TGTGCCAGTAGCCCCAGACAGGGCCCCATCACTAACTATGGCTACACCTTC.

The chain links TRBV15 to TRBJ2-1; TRBD2 aligns across 8 bases. V dropped 0 bases and J dropped 1; count of bases not matched to a gene: 8. The CDR3 contains 18 residues. The V gene's germline CDR1 is LNHNV and CDR2 YYDKDF (reference sequence). The CDR3 DNA sequence: TGTGCCACCAGCAGAGATCTGCCCAGCGGGGGTTCCTACAATGAGCAGTTCTTC. Translating it yields CATSRDLPSGGSYNEQFF.

The chain links TRBV10-3 to TRBJ1-2, with D maybe TRBD1 (5 bases). The germline V and J ends were trimmed by 0 bases and 5 bases, with 16 bases remaining between them. Germline assignment: CDR1 ENHRY and CDR2 SYGVKD. This CDR3 has 16 residues. CDR3 DNA sequence: TGTGCCATCAGTGAGTCTCGGGGGTCGTCGGGTTATGGCTACACCTTC. The encoded protein is CAISESRGSSGYGYTF.

The rearrangement joins TRBV5-1 to TRBJ2-7; 7 bases are shared with TRBD1. Germline CDR1 reads SGHRS; CDR2 reads YFSETQ. The CDR3 totals 14 residues. Trimming took 1 base from V and 2 from J; bases not matched to a gene: 3. CDR3 sequence: CASSLNRGAYEQYF. Written as DNA, the CDR3 is TGCGCCAGCAGCTTGAACAGGGGCGCCTACGAGCAGTACTTC.

This clonotype was counted between two and nine times. This sequence joins TRBV19 and TRBJ2-1, with D tentatively TRBD1 or TRBD2 (6 bases each). Germline V lookup: CDR1 LNHDA, CDR2 SQIVND (reference sequence). Trimming removed 3 bases from V and 6 bases from J, with 9 bases in between. The CDR3 covers 13 residues. Here the CDR3 DNA reads TGTGCCAGTAGTATTTGGGGGGCCAATGAGCAGTTCTTC. Translating gives CASSIWGANEQFF.

V and J are TRBV20-1 and TRBJ1-1, with TRBD1 matching 9 bases. This CDR3 has 14 amino acids. Germline V lookup: CDR1 DFQATT, CDR2 SNEGSKA (reference sequence). The V gene end was trimmed by 4 bases and the J gene end by 3 bases; junction bases not matched to a gene: 6. CDR3 amino acids: CSAKWTGADTEAFF. The CDR3 nucleotides are TGCAGTGCTAAGTGGACAGGGGCGGACACTGAAGCTTTCTTT.

V is TRBV5-1 and J is TRBJ2-5; D gene unclear. V lost 3 bases and J 5 bases, leaving 17 bases between the germline ends. Germline V gives CDR1 SGHRS, CDR2 YFSETQ. The CDR3 sequence is 15 residues long. The CDR3 protein is CASSSAALLGETQYF. In DNA, the CDR3 is TGCGCCAGCAGCTCCGCGGCCCTCTTGGGGGAGACCCAGTACTTC.

This clonotype was seen a handful of times. The DNA of the CDR3 is TGTGCCAGCAGTTACCCGCCCCGGGGTCAGCCCCAGCATTTT. Its protein is CASSYPPRGQPQHF. The genes are TRBV6-5 and TRBJ1-5, with unresolved D. The CDR3 consists of 14 residues. Germline-derived CDR1 and CDR2 are MNHEY and SVGAGI. Between the trimmed V and J ends, which lost 2 bases and 6 bases, there was a span of 11 bases.

Only a few counts were recorded for this clonotype. CDR3 nucleotides: TGTGCCAGCAGCTCCTTTCGGGGGACCGGGGAGCTGTTTTTT. Its translation: CASSSFRGTGELFF. This rearrangement joins TRBV11-3 to TRBJ2-2; maybe TRBD2 (6 bases). CDR3 size: 14 residues. Trimming pared 4 bases from V and 5 bases from J, leaving 11 bases between. Germline V gives CDR1 SGHNT, CDR2 YENEEA.

This clonotype came up once. The gene calls are TRBV12-3 or TRBV12-4 and TRBJ2-7, with a tentative D call TRBD2 (6 bases). The CDR3 loop spans 14 amino acids. Between the trimmed V and J ends, which lost 3 bases and 3 bases, there was a span of 12 bases. In nucleotides, the CDR3 is TGTGCCAGCAGTTTGAGTAGCGGTGGCTACGAGCAGTACTTC. This encodes CASSLSSGGYEQYF.

The chain recombines TRBV28 with TRBJ2-7; D is perhaps TRBD1 or TRBD2 (5 bases each). V was cut by 8 bases and J by 1 base, with 12 bases left in between. This CDR3 is 13 amino acids long. Germline CDR1 reads MDHEN; CDR2 reads SYDVKM. The CDR3 loop reads CASLGPPSYEQYF. Written as DNA, the CDR3 is TGTGCCAGCCTGGGACCGCCGTCCTACGAGCAGTACTTC.

The chain links TRBV6-1 to TRBJ1-2; 7 bases match TRBD1. The CDR3 has 14 residues. The V gene's germline CDR1 is MNHNS and CDR2 SASEGT. Unmatched junction bases numbered 12, after V lost 6 bases and J lost 8 bases. The CDR3 region is CASRSSTGTEGYTF. CDR3 nucleotide sequence: TGTGCCAGCAGGAGCTCGACAGGGACGGAAGGCTACACCTTC.